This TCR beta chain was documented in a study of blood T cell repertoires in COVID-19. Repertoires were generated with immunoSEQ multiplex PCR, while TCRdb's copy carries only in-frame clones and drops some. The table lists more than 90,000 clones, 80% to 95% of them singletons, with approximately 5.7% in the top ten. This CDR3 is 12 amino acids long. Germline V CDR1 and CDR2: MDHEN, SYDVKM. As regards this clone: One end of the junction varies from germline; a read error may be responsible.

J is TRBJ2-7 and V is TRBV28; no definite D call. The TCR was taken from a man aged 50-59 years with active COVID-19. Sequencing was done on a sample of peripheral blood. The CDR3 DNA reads TGTGCCAGCAGTTCCCCCTCCTTCGAGCAGTACTTC. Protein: CASSSPSFEQYF.